The rows below give T cell receptor beta chains drawn from one sample of a study of regulatory T cells in long-lasting Graves disease. TCRdb used MiXCR to reprocess the multiplex PCR reads, holding one entry per CDR3 protein. The sample has some 500,000 distinct CDR3 sequences; roughly 13% are singletons. The same specimen was also included in a second study, on T cells in Graves' hyperthyroidism and ophthalmopathy.

Sequenced here: peripheral blood mononuclear cells (PBMCs), sampled at new diagnosis, from a patient treated with antithyroid drugs. The receptors come from a man aged 30 to 45 with Graves disease. The CDR3 runs from the conserved cysteine through the conserved F or W. The D gene is left open where the match is weak. Clone sizes are given selectively: once, few, many, or a class where the clone is expanded.

cdr3_aa: CASKQTGDRYSNQPQHF
cdr3_nt: TGTGCCAGCAAACAGACAGGGGACCGATATAGCAATCAGCCCCAGCATTTT
d_call: TRBD1
j_call: TRBJ1-5
v_call: TRBV27
clone_size: many

cdr3_aa: CASSNNEQFF
cdr3_nt: TGTGCCAGCAGTAACAATGAGCAGTTCTTC
d_call: -
j_call: TRBJ2-1
v_call: TRBV12-3/TRBV12-4
clone_size: many

cdr3_aa: CASGEFPGGGRKGTQYF
cdr3_nt: TGTGCCAGCGGAGAGTTTCCAGGGGGAGGAAGAAAGGGGACCCAGTACTTC
d_call: -
j_call: TRBJ2-5
v_call: TRBV12-3/TRBV12-4
clone_size: many

cdr3_aa: CASSLVIGVNTEAFF
cdr3_nt: TGTGCCAGCAGCTTAGTCATCGGGGTGAACACTGAAGCTTTCTTT
d_call: -
j_call: TRBJ1-1
v_call: TRBV13
clone_size: many

cdr3_aa: CASSLWVGAGKNIQYF
cdr3_nt: TGTGCCAGCAGCTTATGGGTTGGGGCAGGTAAAAACATTCAGTACTTC
d_call: -
j_call: TRBJ2-4
v_call: TRBV7-2
clone_size: many

cdr3_aa: CASSTGGRVETQYF
cdr3_nt: TGTGCTAGCAGCACAGGGGGTCGGGTAGAGACCCAGTACTTC
d_call: TRBD1
j_call: TRBJ2-5
v_call: TRBV7-7
clone_size: many

cdr3_aa: CASSVVGQDTPEYSGANVLTF
cdr3_nt: TGTGCCAGCAGCGTAGTGGGACAGGATACACCCGAATACTCTGGGGCCAACGTCCTGACTTTC
d_call: TRBD1
j_call: TRBJ2-6
v_call: TRBV9
clone_size: few

cdr3_aa: CASSNRDRPGTEAFF
cdr3_nt: TGTGCCAGTAGTAACCGGGACAGACCAGGCACTGAAGCTTTCTTT
d_call: TRBD1
j_call: TRBJ1-1
v_call: TRBV19
clone_size: few

cdr3_aa: CSASQSNTEAFF
cdr3_nt: TGCAGTGCTAGCCAGTCGAACACTGAAGCTTTCTTT
d_call: -
j_call: TRBJ1-1
v_call: TRBV20-1
clone_size: many

cdr3_aa: CASSWGQLYEQYF
cdr3_nt: TGCGCCAGCAGCTGGGGACAGCTCTACGAGCAGTACTTC
d_call: TRBD1
j_call: TRBJ2-7
v_call: TRBV5-1
clone_size: many

cdr3_aa: CASSLAQGRDRGPEQYF
cdr3_nt: TGTGCCAGCAGTTTAGCGCAAGGTCGGGACAGGGGACCGGAGCAGTACTTC
d_call: TRBD1
j_call: TRBJ2-7
v_call: TRBV12-3/TRBV12-4
clone_size: -

cdr3_aa: CASSEATYEQYF
cdr3_nt: TGTGCCAGCAGTGAGGCAACCTACGAGCAGTACTTC
d_call: -
j_call: TRBJ2-7
v_call: TRBV2
clone_size: many

cdr3_aa: CASTPGVGGTDTQYF
cdr3_nt: TGCGCCAGCACCCCCGGCGTGGGAGGCACAGATACGCAGTATTTT
d_call: -
j_call: TRBJ2-3
v_call: TRBV5-1
clone_size: many

cdr3_aa: CASNAGLAGEEGEQYF
cdr3_nt: TGCGCCAGCAACGCGGGACTAGCGGGAGAGGAGGGCGAGCAGTACTTC
d_call: TRBD2
j_call: TRBJ2-7
v_call: TRBV10-2
clone_size: many

cdr3_aa: CASSRQAGDSREQFF
cdr3_nt: TGTGCCAGCAGCCGGCAAGCGGGAGATTCGCGTGAGCAGTTCTTC
d_call: TRBD2
j_call: TRBJ2-1
v_call: TRBV12-3/TRBV12-4
clone_size: many

cdr3_aa: CASSETSGSYPQETQYF
cdr3_nt: TGTGCCAGCAGTGAGACTAGCGGGAGCTACCCCCAAGAGACCCAGTACTTC
d_call: TRBD2
j_call: TRBJ2-5
v_call: TRBV2
clone_size: many

cdr3_aa: CASSDRGHSYEQYF
cdr3_nt: TGTGCCAGCAGTGACAGGGGCCACTCCTACGAGCAGTACTTC
d_call: TRBD1
j_call: TRBJ2-7
v_call: TRBV19
clone_size: many

cdr3_aa: CASSSHYGSKQPQHF
cdr3_nt: TGTGCCAGCAGTTCCCACTACGGGTCGAAACAGCCCCAGCATTTT
d_call: -
j_call: TRBJ1-5
v_call: TRBV27
clone_size: many

cdr3_aa: CASQGGGSSYNEQFF
cdr3_nt: TGTGCCAGCCAAGGGGGGGGAAGCTCCTACAATGAGCAGTTCTTC
d_call: -
j_call: TRBJ2-1
v_call: TRBV11-2
clone_size: many

cdr3_aa: CSARWALNTEAFF
cdr3_nt: TGCAGTGCTAGGTGGGCCTTGAACACTGAAGCTTTCTTT
d_call: -
j_call: TRBJ1-1
v_call: TRBV20-1
clone_size: many

cdr3_aa: CASSLPTDRGSDTEAFF
cdr3_nt: TGTGCCAGCAGTTTACCGACTGACAGGGGATCTGACACTGAAGCTTTCTTT
d_call: TRBD1
j_call: TRBJ1-1
v_call: TRBV12-3/TRBV12-4
clone_size: -

cdr3_aa: CSVGGRLGNIQYF
cdr3_nt: TGCAGCGTTGGAGGCAGGCTGGGAAACATTCAGTACTTC
d_call: -
j_call: TRBJ2-4
v_call: TRBV29-1
clone_size: many

cdr3_aa: CASSPDRINEKLFF
cdr3_nt: TGTGCCAGCAGTCCGGACAGGATTAATGAAAAACTGTTTTTT
d_call: TRBD1
j_call: TRBJ1-4
v_call: TRBV12-3/TRBV12-4
clone_size: many

cdr3_aa: CASGLGRTGLAVADTQYF
cdr3_nt: TGTGCTAGTGGTTTGGGACGGACAGGGCTGGCGGTGGCGGATACGCAGTATTTT
d_call: TRBD1
j_call: TRBJ2-3
v_call: TRBV12-5
clone_size: few

cdr3_aa: CSASGNTEAFF
cdr3_nt: TGCAGTGCATCGGGGAACACTGAAGCTTTCTTT
d_call: -
j_call: TRBJ1-1
v_call: TRBV20-1
clone_size: many

cdr3_aa: CSASSGVGRYF
cdr3_nt: TGCAGCGCCTCTTCGGGGGTGGGCCGGTACTTC
d_call: -
j_call: TRBJ2-7
v_call: TRBV29-1
clone_size: many